Listed below are T cell receptor beta chains from one sample, sequenced in a study of control samples from healthy donors and cancer patients. Repertoires were generated with immunoSEQ multiplex PCR, while TCRdb's copy carries only in-frame clones and drops some. The sample records more than 100,000 clones, 91% being singletons. What was sequenced was blood. These receptors all stem from a woman under 30 in good health. Both conserved end residues are part of each CDR3. Fields, in order: J gene, clone size, V gene, D gene, CDR3 DNA, CDR3 protein. A D gene is named only where the DNA matches it firmly. Size values are once, few and many counts, or a class for expanded clones, and some rows have none.

J: TRBJ2-7; size: -; V: TRBV6-1; D: -; DNA: TGTGCCAGCAGTGAATGGGGCGAGCAGTACTTC; CDR3: CASSEWGEQYF
J: TRBJ2-1; size: -; V: TRBV7-3; D: -; DNA: TGTGCCAGCAGCTTAAAAGGTCTGGTTGGGGAGCAGTTCTTC; CDR3: CASSLKGLVGEQFF
J: TRBJ2-3; size: -; V: TRBV29-1; D: TRBD2; DNA: TGCAGCGTTGCAGGTGGGACTAGCCCAGATACGCAGTATTTT; CDR3: CSVAGGTSPDTQYF
J: TRBJ1-2; size: -; V: TRBV14; D: -; DNA: TGTGCCAGCAGGCTGTCAGGGAGGTATGGCTACACCTTC; CDR3: CASRLSGRYGYTF
J: TRBJ1-1; size: -; V: TRBV29-1; D: -; DNA: TGCAGCGGTGCGGGGGGCATGAACACTGAAGCTTTCTTT; CDR3: CSGAGGMNTEAFF
J: TRBJ2-1; size: -; V: TRBV6-5; D: -; DNA: TGTGCCAGCAGTTCCCGGGGAGGGGGCTCTTACAATGAGCAGTTCTTC; CDR3: CASSSRGGGSYNEQFF
J: TRBJ1-3; size: once; V: TRBV7-6; D: -; DNA: TGTGCCAGCAGCTTAGCAGGGAGTACTGGAAACACCATATATTTT; CDR3: CASSLAGSTGNTIYF
J: TRBJ2-7; size: -; V: TRBV4-1; D: TRBD2; DNA: TGCGCCAGCAGCCAAGATCCAAGTGGACTAGCTGCGTACTTC; CDR3: CASSQDPSGLAAYF
J: TRBJ1-2; size: -; V: TRBV2; D: -; DNA: TGTGCCAGCAGTGAGCAGGGGCGAGCTAACTATGGCTACACCTTC; CDR3: CASSEQGRANYGYTF
J: TRBJ2-1; size: -; V: TRBV6-2/TRBV6-3; D: TRBD1; DNA: TGTGCCAGCAGTAAGGACAGGCCTACGCGGGAGCAGTTCTTC; CDR3: CASSKDRPTREQFF
J: TRBJ2-2; size: once; V: TRBV9; D: -; DNA: TGTGCCAGCAGCGTTTTCGCCGCGAACACCGGGGAGCTGTTTTTT; CDR3: CASSVFAANTGELFF
J: TRBJ2-3; size: -; V: TRBV7-2; D: -; DNA: TGTGCCAGCAGCTCATCCAGGGTAGGGGATACGCAGTATTTT; CDR3: CASSSSRVGDTQYF
J: TRBJ2-5; size: -; V: TRBV18; D: -; DNA: TGTGCCAGCTCACCACCGGCGGCGGACCAAGAGACCCAGTACTTC; CDR3: CASSPPAADQETQYF
J: TRBJ2-2; size: -; V: TRBV19; D: TRBD1; DNA: TGTGCCAGTACCCTGCGCGGACAGGTTAACACCGGGGAGCTGTTTTTT; CDR3: CASTLRGQVNTGELFF
J: TRBJ2-7; size: -; V: TRBV7-6; D: -; DNA: TGTGCCAGCAGCTTAGAGGGGGGAAAGGGGCACGAGCAGTACTTC; CDR3: CASSLEGGKGHEQYF
J: TRBJ2-7; size: -; V: TRBV6-4; D: -; DNA: TGTGCCAGCCTCCCAGAGGGCCTTTTATCCGAGCAGTACTTC; CDR3: CASLPEGLLSEQYF
J: TRBJ1-2; size: -; V: TRBV10-1; D: TRBD1; DNA: TGCGCCGCGAGGCGACAGGGCACAGCTAACTATGGCTACACCTTC; CDR3: CAARRQGTANYGYTF
J: TRBJ1-4; size: -; V: TRBV28; D: -; DNA: TGTGCCAGCAGTTTAGCAGGGGATCGAGGGGAAAAACTGTTTTTT; CDR3: CASSLAGDRGEKLFF
J: TRBJ2-4; size: -; V: TRBV5-1; D: -; DNA: TGCGCCAGCAGCTTGGGGGGGCCCGCGGACATTCAGTACTTC; CDR3: CASSLGGPADIQYF
J: TRBJ2-7; size: once; V: TRBV4-3; D: TRBD2; DNA: TGCGCCAGCAGCGTAGGGACTAGCGGGAGCTACGAGCAGTACTTC; CDR3: CASSVGTSGSYEQYF
J: TRBJ2-2; size: -; V: TRBV5-1; D: TRBD1; DNA: TGCGCCAGCAGCGTGGGACAGTGGACCGGGGAGCTGTTTTTT; CDR3: CASSVGQWTGELFF
J: TRBJ2-7; size: -; V: TRBV5-6; D: TRBD2; DNA: TGTGCCAGCAGCTTGGAAGGGACTAGCGGGAGAAACGAGCAGTACTTC; CDR3: CASSLEGTSGRNEQYF
J: TRBJ1-2; size: -; V: TRBV5-1; D: TRBD1; DNA: TGCGCCAGCAGCCGCATTGGGACAGGGTATGGCTACACCTTC; CDR3: CASSRIGTGYGYTF
J: TRBJ1-5; size: -; V: TRBV27; D: -; DNA: TGTGCCAGCAGTCCTACAGGTAGCAATCAGCCCCAGCATTTT; CDR3: CASSPTGSNQPQHF
J: TRBJ2-7; size: -; V: TRBV30; D: -; DNA: TGTGCCTTAGAGGGCGGAAGCTCCTACGAGCAGTACTTC; CDR3: CALEGGSSYEQYF
J: TRBJ2-1; size: -; V: TRBV25-1; D: TRBD2; DNA: TGTGCCAGCAGTGACCCTAGCGGCTCCTACAATGAGCAGTTCTTC; CDR3: CASSDPSGSYNEQFF
J: TRBJ2-2; size: -; V: TRBV4-3; D: TRBD2; DNA: TGCGCCAGCAGCCATCCCCAACTAGCGGGGGGGCTGGGGAACACCGGGGAGCTGTTTTTT; CDR3: CASSHPQLAGGLGNTGELFF
J: TRBJ2-5; size: once; V: TRBV28; D: -; DNA: TGTGCCAGCAGTTCCCCAGAGGGCCCGTACCAAGAGACCCAGTACTTC; CDR3: CASSSPEGPYQETQYF
J: TRBJ1-6; size: -; V: TRBV15; D: -; DNA: TGTGCCACCAGCAGAGAGGGGGGTTTGGATTCACCCCTCCACTTT; CDR3: CATSREGGLDSPLHF
J: TRBJ2-1; size: -; V: TRBV19; D: TRBD1; DNA: TGTGCCAGTAGTGACGGACAGGGGAATGAGCAGTTCTTC; CDR3: CASSDGQGNEQFF
J: TRBJ1-1; size: -; V: TRBV25-1; D: -; DNA: TGTGCCAGCAGAAAAGGGTTGAACACTGAAGCTTTCTTT; CDR3: CASRKGLNTEAFF
J: TRBJ2-3; size: -; V: TRBV7-7; D: -; DNA: TGTGCCAGCAGCTTAGAAGGTGGTAAGGGTACGCAGTATTTT; CDR3: CASSLEGGKGTQYF
J: TRBJ1-1; size: -; V: TRBV27; D: TRBD1; DNA: TGTGCCAGCAGTTTATCCCAGGGGGCTGAAGCTTTCTTT; CDR3: CASSLSQGAEAFF
J: TRBJ2-5; size: -; V: TRBV6-4; D: -; DNA: TGTGCCAGCAGTGAACCCCTCTCCCCCTCGGAGACCCAGTACTTC; CDR3: CASSEPLSPSETQYF
J: TRBJ1-4; size: -; V: TRBV7-8; D: -; DNA: TGTGCCAGCAGCTTCTCTAATGAAAAACTGTTTTTT; CDR3: CASSFSNEKLFF
J: TRBJ2-2; size: once; V: TRBV5-6; D: -; DNA: TGTGCCAGCAGCTCTCTGAACACCGGGGAGCTGTTTTTT; CDR3: CASSSLNTGELFF
J: TRBJ1-1; size: -; V: TRBV30; D: -; DNA: TGTGCCTGGAGTAGGAGGGGGAAAAGTCGGACTGAAGCTTTCTTT; CDR3: CAWSRRGKSRTEAFF
J: TRBJ1-4; size: -; V: TRBV28; D: TRBD1; DNA: TGTGCCAGCAGTTGGACAGGGGGCTTAGCGGAAAAACTGTTTTTT; CDR3: CASSWTGGLAEKLFF
J: TRBJ1-1; size: -; V: TRBV7-9; D: -; DNA: TGTGCCAGCAGCCGTGACCCCACAGAGAACACTGAAGCTTTCTTT; CDR3: CASSRDPTENTEAFF
J: TRBJ2-5; size: -; V: TRBV5-8; D: -; DNA: TGTGCCAGCAGCTTGAACTCCGACAGGAGGGGAGAGACCCAGTACTTC; CDR3: CASSLNSDRRGETQYF
J: TRBJ2-3; size: -; V: TRBV10-3; D: -; DNA: TGTGCCATCAGTGAGGAGGGATCGAGCACAGATACGCAGTATTTT; CDR3: CAISEEGSSTDTQYF